This T cell receptor beta chain is drawn from a study of control samples from healthy donors and cancer patients. Assay used: immunoSEQ multiplex PCR; TCRdb lists only in-frame clones, some missing. The table has approximately 40,000 clones, roughly nine tenths seen once. The CDR3 loop spans 13 amino acids. Germline V gene sequence: CDR1 LNHDA, CDR2 SQIVND (reference sequence). With 3 bases removed from V and 0 bases from J, the gap between germline ends came to 3 bases. The specimen sequenced was blood. The chain carries TRBV19 and TRBJ1-3, with D hard to call. The clonotype comes from a woman aged 45-59 years in good health. CDR3 nucleotides: TGTGCCAGTAGTATCAGCTCTGGAAACACCATATATTTT. It translates to CASSISSGNTIYF.